This T cell receptor beta chain emerged from a study of T-cell reconstitution after alpha-beta-depleted transplantation in children. Unique molecular identifiers were built into the TCRbeta library. TCRdb used MiXCR to reprocess the PCR reads, holding one entry per CDR3 protein. The profile shows about 370,000 distinct CDR3 sequences, approximately 20% of them singletons. The J segment lost 6 bases and the V segment lost 4 bases, leaving 4 bases of the junction unmatched. This CDR3 comprises 14 residues. Germline loops: CDR1 SEHNR, CDR2 FQNEAQ (reference sequence). This rearrangement joins TRBV7-9 to TRBJ2-5, with 11 bases identical to TRBD2. The specimen comprised PBMCs from the stem cell graft donor, sampled from the stem cell graft. The source of this sequence is a human donor who donated a stem cell graft to a child with acute myeloid leukemia. This CDR3 reads CASSSTSGAQTQYF. The CDR3 coding sequence is TGTGCCAGCAGCTCGACTAGCGGGGCCCAGACCCAGTACTTC. Combining the CDR3 with reference TRBV7-9 and TRBJ2-5 gives the whole variable domain DTGVSQNPRHKITKRGQNVTFRCDPISEHNRLYWYRQTLGQGPEFLTYFQNEAQLEKSRLLSDRFSAERPKGSFSTLEIQRTEQGDSAMYLCASSSTSGAQTQYFGPGTRLLVL.